Given below is one TCR beta chain in context. These data originate in a study of control samples from healthy donors and cancer patients. The data were produced by immunoSEQ multiplex PCR, yet TCRdb's version contains in-frame clones alone and is incomplete. Among around 7,400 clones listed, less than 85% were seen once. V shed 6 bases, J shed 10 bases, and the junction held 14 bases outside the gene matches. Germline assignment: CDR1 MNHEY and CDR2 SVGAGI. The CDR3 is 15 amino acids. The chain recombines TRBV6-5 with TRBJ2-3; 9 bases map to TRBD2. The source is a man in his 70s with lung cancer. Sequences were obtained from PBMCs. CDR3 in DNA: TGTGCCAGCAGGACCGGGACTAGCCGCGTGCGGGCGCAGTATTTT. This translates into CASRTGTSRVRAQYF.